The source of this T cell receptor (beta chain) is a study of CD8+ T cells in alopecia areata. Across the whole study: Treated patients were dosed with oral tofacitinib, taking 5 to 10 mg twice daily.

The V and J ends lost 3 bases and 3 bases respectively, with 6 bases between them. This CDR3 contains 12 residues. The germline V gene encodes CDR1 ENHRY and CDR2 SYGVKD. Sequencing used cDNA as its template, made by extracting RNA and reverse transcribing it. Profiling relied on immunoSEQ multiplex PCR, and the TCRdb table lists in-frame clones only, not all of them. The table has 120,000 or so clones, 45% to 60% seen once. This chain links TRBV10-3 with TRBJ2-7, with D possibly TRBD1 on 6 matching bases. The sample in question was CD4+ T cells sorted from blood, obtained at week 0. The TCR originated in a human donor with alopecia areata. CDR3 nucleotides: TGTGCCATCAGTGAACAGGGCTACGAGCAGTACTTC. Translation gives CAISEQGYEQYF.